This T cell receptor (beta chain) is from a study of cytomegalovirus exposure and HLA in healthy donors. The PCR was carried out with 60 Vbeta primers and 13 Jbeta primers. Repertoires were generated with immunoSEQ multiplex PCR, while TCRdb's copy carries only in-frame clones and drops some. The table records more than 150,000 clones, just under 80% of them present only once. On this clone itself: Its antigen is not identified.

The CDR3 has 14 amino acids. CDR1 KGHSH and CDR2 LQKENI come from the germline V gene. V was trimmed by 8 bases and J by 0 bases, leaving 13 bases between them. Study outcomes and limitations: In all likelihood, a cluster of highly shared sequence variants was a sequencing artifact. When analyzed later, the rates of TCR association showed variation by HLA locus, with DRB1 the most and HLA-C the fewest. Earlier findings revealed that most TCR beta V segments proved productive either about 87% or about 30% of the time.

This clonotype originated in a woman between 25 and 40 years old in good health and CMV-seronegative. The V and J genes are TRBV18 and TRBJ1-1; D may be TRBD1 (6 bases). The specimen was PBMCs. The CDR3: CASAPGHLNTEAFF. The CDR3 region has the DNA TGTGCCAGCGCTCCGGGACACTTGAACACTGAAGCTTTCTTT.